This TCR beta chain was sequenced for a study of T cell repertoires in ileal Crohn's disease. Time point specified: proximal margin of the surgical specimen (macroscopically non-inflamed). CDR1 and CDR2 from the germline V gene are SGHRS and YFSETQ. CDR3 length: 17 amino acids. V was cut by 4 bases and J by 5 bases, with 24 bases left in between. TCRdb's copy holds only in-frame clones and misses some; the assay was immunoSEQ multiplex PCR. The sample lists roughly 4,300 clones, approximately 72% seen once, with approximately 10% in the top ten. J is TRBJ1-1 and V is TRBV5-1; TRBD1 might be the D (6 bases). The specimen was ileal tissue. The receptor was isolated from an adult with Crohn's disease. The CDR3 region is CASSTPVGQPRGTEAFF. CDR3 coding DNA: TGCGCCAGCAGCACTCCCGTCGGACAGCCAAGAGGGACTGAAGCTTTCTTT.